The entry below gives a single T cell receptor beta chain sequence along with its context. The sample belongs to a study of shared clonotypes between healthy human individuals. Every subset had its genomic DNA shared out evenly among several immunoSEQ plates. Each unsorted PBMC replicate got 300 ng genomic DNA, around 30,000 genomes. Sequencing was performed with immunoSEQ multiplex PCR; in TCRdb, only in-frame clones are kept and a portion is missing. The sample gives about 490,000 clones, around three quarters of which show up once; roughly 12% is in the top ten. Sequences were obtained from PBMCs. The origin of this receptor is a woman aged 40 to 50 in good health. Some clones in this sample may be carry-over from other donors' samples.

The CDR3 loop is CASSLGTSGETQYF. CDR3 DNA: TGTGCCAGCAGTTTAGGTACTAGCGGAGAGACCCAGTACTTC. V gene TRBV27 combines with J gene TRBJ2-5, with 8 bases aligning to TRBD2. CDR1 is MNHEY, CDR2 SMNVEV, per germline (reference sequence). CDR3 length equals 14 residues. V lost 2 bases and J lost 4; bases outside the gene matches: 3.